This T cell receptor beta chain was retrieved from a study of blood T cell repertoires in COVID-19. V was pared by 5 bases and J by 3 bases, with 9 bases of the junction left unmatched. Germline CDR1 SGHTA, CDR2 FQGNSA. The CDR3 spans 16 residues. Method: immunoSEQ multiplex PCR; TCRdb's copy keeps in-frame clones and lacks some. The table has approximately 65,000 clones, 88% seen once. The chain carries TRBV7-2 and TRBJ2-3; 9 bases agree with TRBD2. This clonotype originated in a human donor in a cohort sampled during active COVID-19. Sequenced sample: peripheral blood. As DNA, the CDR3 is TGTGCCAGCAGCCCAACCGGGACTAGCTATACAGATACGCAGTATTTT. Its translation: CASSPTGTSYTDTQYF.